The sequence of this TCR beta chain was determined in a study of T cell responses to AZD1222 COVID-19 vaccine. CDR3 size: 17 residues. V lost 2 bases to trimming and J lost 8 bases, with 24 bases between them. Germline CDR1 and CDR2: WNHNN and SYGVQD (reference sequence). Regarding the study as a whole: Regions 160-218 and 743-854 dominated among vaccine-associated CD4 TCRs spanning spike. The repertoires were collected only after the peak T cell response. Just five or six AZD1222 recipients tested seropositive at baseline.

Sequencing used immunoSEQ multiplex PCR; TCRdb keeps in-frame clones, though not all of them. Of 100,000 or so clones in the sample, more than 75% were seen once. A note on this clone: Its antigen is as yet unknown.

The clonotype was recovered from an adult in good health. The chain couples TRBV10-1 to TRBJ1-1, with D tentatively TRBD1 (5 bases). Specimen: peripheral blood, collected on day 0 of AZD1222 vaccination. CDR3 amino acids: CASSEGLWAGTVIEAFF. As DNA, the CDR3 is TGCGCCAGCAGTGAGGGTCTTTGGGCAGGGACGGTAATCGAAGCTTTCTTT.